The T cell receptor (beta chain) described here comes from a study of blood T cells in healthy people across ages. Study context: About one barcoded beta molecule per two T cells was captured by template switching.

Alongside a J-beta primer mix, a sample-barcoded 5' primer served in a second PCR lasting roughly 7 to 12 cycles. Each CDR3 protein is one row after TCRdb ran MiXCR on the 5' RACE reads. The sample lists more than 800,000 distinct CDR3 sequences, under 30% occurring once. About this clonotype: Antigen specificity is unknown. A much larger clone lies a single base off, so this may be a read error.

This CDR3 is 14 amino acids long. Germline lookup yields CDR1 MNHEY and CDR2 SVGEGT. V was clipped by 4 bases and J by 7 bases; unmatched bases: 8. Study results and limitations: Unknown donor CMV status possibly confounded expanded clonotype changes. Researchers judged that diversity estimates from one million T cells fell short of true values. Naive T cell percentage by flow cytometry tracked strongly with beta diversity.

V is TRBV6-2 or TRBV6-3 and J is TRBJ2-7; 9 bases are shared with TRBD2. The source is a woman older than 75 in good health. Specimen: blood. The CDR3 sequence is CASSFIAGANEQYF. DNA of the CDR3: TGTGCCAGCAGTTTCATAGCGGGGGCCAATGAGCAGTACTTC.